Presented here are 4 T cell receptor beta chains from one specimen sequenced in a study of early T cells in non-severe SARS-CoV-2 infection. One entry per CDR3 protein, called by TCRdb with MiXCR from the 5' RACE reads. The sample holds 90,000 to 100,000 distinct CDR3 sequences, approximately 13% seen once. The sequenced sample was whole blood. These receptors all come from an adult who was a healthcare worker with PCR-confirmed SARS-CoV-2 infection or an uninfected control (not recorded which).

This clonotype was seen at least ten times. The chain has TRBV20-1 and TRBJ2-5; the D gene is possibly TRBD1 (8 bases). The CDR3 totals 17 residues. From germline, CDR1 is DFQATT and CDR2 SNEGSKA (reference sequence). V shed 3 bases and J shed 2 bases, with 22 bases lying between them. CDR3 in amino acids: CSARSTLGQGGQETQYF. The DNA for the CDR3 is TGCAGTGCTAGGTCCACCCTTGGACAGGGAGGGCAAGAGACCCAGTACTTC.

The sample holds many counts of this clonotype. The chain uses TRBV4-1 and TRBJ2-7, with D perhaps matching TRBD2 (6 bases). V lost 4 bases, J lost 2 bases, and 18 bases lay in between. The CDR3 is made up of 16 amino acids. CDR1 and CDR2 from the germline V gene are MGHRA and YSYEKL. CDR3 residues: CASSPRTDYQTYEQYF. CDR3 bases: TGCGCCAGCAGCCCCCGAACGGACTACCAGACCTACGAGCAGTACTTC.

This chain joins TRBV11-2 and TRBJ2-1; the D is unclear. Germline V CDR1 and CDR2: SGHAT, FQNNGV. V shed 0 bases and J shed 8 bases, with 5 bases lying between them. The CDR3 totals 12 residues. CDR3 DNA sequence: TGTGCCAGCAGCTTAGATCCCCATGAGCAGTTCTTC. Translation: CASSLDPHEQFF.

This clonotype occurred a few times. J is TRBJ2-1 and V is TRBV20-1, with D possibly matching TRBD2 (6 bases). The V gene lost 3 bases and the J gene lost 4 bases, with 19 bases spanning the gap. The germline gives CDR1 DFQATT, CDR2 SNEGSKA (reference sequence). CDR3 length: 16 amino acids. CDR3 coding DNA: TGCAGTGCTAGGGTCCACGGGACTCGCCCTTACAATGAGCAGTTCTTC. It yields the protein CSARVHGTRPYNEQFF.